This is a list of T cell receptor beta chains from one sample in a study of post-analysis software for immune sequencing data. TCRdb re-called the PCR reads with MiXCR, one entry per CDR3 protein. The repertoire includes hundreds of thousands of distinct CDR3 sequences, roughly 27% of them detected once, and 0.55% to 0.65% sits in the top ten. The sequenced material came from blood. The receptors were sampled from a girl aged 5-17 years with multiple sclerosis. Both conserved end residues are part of each CDR3. Fields, in order: clone size, J gene, V gene, CDR3 length, D gene, CDR3 DNA, CDR3 protein. A D gene is named only where the DNA matches it firmly. Rows give clone size only sometimes, using once, few, many, or a class for an expanded clone.

abundance: NA
j_gene: TRBJ2-5
v_gene: TRBV20-1
len: 14
d_gene: NA
CDR3nt: TGCAGTGCTAGAGATCTTCAGAGGTGGGAGACCCAGTACTTC
CDR3aa: CSARDLQRWETQYF

abundance: few
j_gene: TRBJ2-7
v_gene: TRBV29-1
len: 13
d_gene: NA
CDR3nt: TGCAGCGTTGTTCCCGACCCGGGCTACGAGCAGTACTTC
CDR3aa: CSVVPDPGYEQYF

abundance: few
j_gene: TRBJ2-3
v_gene: TRBV28
len: 16
d_gene: NA
CDR3nt: TGTGCCATAGGGGGCGGGGCTAGCGGATACACAGATACGCAGTATTTT
CDR3aa: CAIGGGASGYTDTQYF

abundance: many
j_gene: TRBJ1-2
v_gene: TRBV6-5
len: 14
d_gene: NA
CDR3nt: TGTGCCAGCAGTTACTCGAGCGTCAACTATGGCTACACCTTC
CDR3aa: CASSYSSVNYGYTF

abundance: few
j_gene: TRBJ2-1
v_gene: TRBV27
len: 13
d_gene: NA
CDR3nt: TGTGCCTGCGAGGGCAGGGGAAGGAGTGAGCAGTTCTTC
CDR3aa: CACEGRGRSEQFF

abundance: NA
j_gene: TRBJ2-1
v_gene: TRBV19
len: 18
d_gene: NA
CDR3nt: TGTGCCAGTAGTATCTTCCTCGTCGGCAGGACTGACTACAATGAGCAGTTCTTC
CDR3aa: CASSIFLVGRTDYNEQFF

abundance: NA
j_gene: TRBJ1-1
v_gene: TRBV20-1
len: 12
d_gene: NA
CDR3nt: TGCAGTGGTAGAGACGGGAACACTGAAGCTTTCTTT
CDR3aa: CSGRDGNTEAFF

abundance: few
j_gene: TRBJ1-1
v_gene: TRBV15
len: 17
d_gene: NA
CDR3nt: TGTGCCACCAGCAGAGATCGTGGTACAGGGATCGACACTGAAGCTTTCTTT
CDR3aa: CATSRDRGTGIDTEAFF

abundance: NA
j_gene: TRBJ2-2
v_gene: TRBV9
len: 16
d_gene: NA
CDR3nt: TGTGCCAGCAGCGTAGCGGCGGAACCCAACACCGGGGAGCTGTTTTTT
CDR3aa: CASSVAAEPNTGELFF

abundance: NA
j_gene: TRBJ1-2
v_gene: TRBV6-1
len: 14
d_gene: NA
CDR3nt: TGTGCCAGCAGTGAAGTCTGGGGGGCCGGGGGCTACACCTTC
CDR3aa: CASSEVWGAGGYTF

abundance: NA
j_gene: TRBJ1-2
v_gene: TRBV7-9
len: 13
d_gene: NA
CDR3nt: TGTGCCAGCAGTGAACGCCAGGCTGATGGCTACACCTTC
CDR3aa: CASSERQADGYTF

abundance: NA
j_gene: TRBJ2-2
v_gene: TRBV4-3
len: 16
d_gene: NA
CDR3nt: TGCGCCAGCAGCCAAGATAGTGGTCTCAACACCGGGGAGCTGTTTTTT
CDR3aa: CASSQDSGLNTGELFF

abundance: few
j_gene: TRBJ1-2
v_gene: TRBV7-9
len: 14
d_gene: TRBD1
CDR3nt: TGTGCCAGCAGCGAGACAGGGGAAAGGTCTGGCTACACCTTC
CDR3aa: CASSETGERSGYTF

abundance: NA
j_gene: TRBJ1-5
v_gene: TRBV19
len: 18
d_gene: NA
CDR3nt: TGTGCCAGTAGTATGAGTTGGTGGGCAGTCTCCGGCAATCAGCCCCAGCATTTT
CDR3aa: CASSMSWWAVSGNQPQHF

abundance: NA
j_gene: TRBJ2-2
v_gene: TRBV10-2
len: 13
d_gene: NA
CDR3nt: TGCGCCAGCAGTGAGTCAGCTTTCGGGGAGCTGTTTTTT
CDR3aa: CASSESAFGELFF

abundance: NA
j_gene: TRBJ1-2
v_gene: TRBV10-3
len: 12
d_gene: NA
CDR3nt: TGTGCCACTTCCCCATTGAACTATGGCTACACCTTC
CDR3aa: CATSPLNYGYTF

abundance: few
j_gene: TRBJ1-4
v_gene: TRBV24-1
len: 15
d_gene: NA
CDR3nt: TGTGCCACCAGTGATGGGGGACCGAGTAATGAAAAACTGTTTTTT
CDR3aa: CATSDGGPSNEKLFF

abundance: few
j_gene: TRBJ2-5
v_gene: TRBV28
len: 15
d_gene: TRBD2
CDR3nt: TGTGCCAGCAGTGAAGCGGGGGCCCTAAGGGAGACCCAGTACTTC
CDR3aa: CASSEAGALRETQYF

abundance: NA
j_gene: TRBJ1-4
v_gene: TRBV3-1
len: 14
d_gene: NA
CDR3nt: TGTGCCAGCAGCCAAGTGGCAAGTAATGAAAAACTGTTTTTT
CDR3aa: CASSQVASNEKLFF

abundance: NA
j_gene: TRBJ2-3
v_gene: TRBV3-1
len: 14
d_gene: NA
CDR3nt: TGTGCCAGCAGCCCGGACCCGAGGTTCGATACGCAGTATTTT
CDR3aa: CASSPDPRFDTQYF

abundance: NA
j_gene: TRBJ1-6
v_gene: TRBV3-1
len: 15
d_gene: NA
CDR3nt: TGTGCCAGCAGCCAAGGGTCCGACGTAGGTTCACCCCTCCACTTT
CDR3aa: CASSQGSDVGSPLHF

abundance: NA
j_gene: TRBJ2-2
v_gene: TRBV25-1
len: 15
d_gene: NA
CDR3nt: TGTGCCAGCAGTGACAATCTAGCTAAGGGCGGGGAGCTGTTTTTT
CDR3aa: CASSDNLAKGGELFF

abundance: NA
j_gene: TRBJ2-7
v_gene: TRBV27
len: 15
d_gene: TRBD2
CDR3nt: TGTGCCAGCAGTGAAAGACTAGCGGGAGGAAGCGAGCAGTACTTC
CDR3aa: CASSERLAGGSEQYF

abundance: few
j_gene: TRBJ1-4
v_gene: TRBV3-1
len: 14
d_gene: TRBD1
CDR3nt: TGTGCCAGCAGCGACGGGACAGCTGAAGAAAAACTGTTTTTT
CDR3aa: CASSDGTAEEKLFF

abundance: few
j_gene: TRBJ1-5
v_gene: TRBV6-6
len: 15
d_gene: NA
CDR3nt: TGTGCCAGCACCCGGACAGATTATAGCAATCAGCCCCAGCATTTT
CDR3aa: CASTRTDYSNQPQHF

abundance: NA
j_gene: TRBJ2-1
v_gene: TRBV4-1
len: 14
d_gene: NA
CDR3nt: TGCGCCAGCAGCCAAGAGGCTAGTCGGGATGAGCAGTTCTTC
CDR3aa: CASSQEASRDEQFF

abundance: few
j_gene: TRBJ1-1
v_gene: TRBV7-9
len: 12
d_gene: NA
CDR3nt: TGTGCCAGCAGCAGACAGATCACTGAAGCTTTCTTT
CDR3aa: CASSRQITEAFF

abundance: NA
j_gene: TRBJ1-2
v_gene: TRBV3-1
len: 14
d_gene: NA
CDR3nt: TGTGCCAGCAGCCATCCCCCGGGACAACATGGCTACACCTTC
CDR3aa: CASSHPPGQHGYTF

abundance: NA
j_gene: TRBJ2-1
v_gene: TRBV6-2/TRBV6-3
len: 15
d_gene: NA
CDR3nt: TGTGCCAGCACCCTTAGCGGAGGGGGTGGGAATGAGCAGTTCTTC
CDR3aa: CASTLSGGGGNEQFF

abundance: few
j_gene: TRBJ2-1
v_gene: TRBV3-1
len: 16
d_gene: TRBD2
CDR3nt: TGTGCCAGCAGCCAATTTGCGGGAGGGCGCTACAATGAGCAGTTCTTC
CDR3aa: CASSQFAGGRYNEQFF

abundance: few
j_gene: TRBJ1-2
v_gene: TRBV12-3/TRBV12-4
len: 14
d_gene: NA
CDR3nt: TGTGCCAGCTACTTTAACGGGGGAAACTATGGCTACACCTTC
CDR3aa: CASYFNGGNYGYTF

abundance: NA
j_gene: TRBJ2-1
v_gene: TRBV28
len: 14
d_gene: NA
CDR3nt: TGTGCCAGCAGTTTATACACTTCCTACAATGAGCAGTTCTTC
CDR3aa: CASSLYTSYNEQFF

abundance: NA
j_gene: TRBJ2-7
v_gene: TRBV7-8
len: 14
d_gene: NA
CDR3nt: TGTGCCAGCAGCTTAGATGACAGGGGAGGGGAGCAGTACTTC
CDR3aa: CASSLDDRGGEQYF

abundance: NA
j_gene: TRBJ2-7
v_gene: TRBV4-1
len: 13
d_gene: NA
CDR3nt: TGCGCCAGCAGCCCGGGACCCCGTAACGAGCAGTACTTC
CDR3aa: CASSPGPRNEQYF

abundance: few
j_gene: TRBJ2-1
v_gene: TRBV7-2
len: 15
d_gene: NA
CDR3nt: TGTGCCAGCAGCTCTACAGGGACCTCCTACAATGAGCAGTTCTTC
CDR3aa: CASSSTGTSYNEQFF

abundance: NA
j_gene: TRBJ1-6
v_gene: TRBV3-1
len: 15
d_gene: NA
CDR3nt: TGTGCCAGCAGCCAAGTACTTACAGGGTCGCCACCCCTCCACTTT
CDR3aa: CASSQVLTGSPPLHF

abundance: NA
j_gene: TRBJ2-1
v_gene: TRBV3-1
len: 15
d_gene: NA
CDR3nt: TGTGCCAGCAGCCCGACGGCTGGGAGGCATACTGAGCAGTTCTTC
CDR3aa: CASSPTAGRHTEQFF

abundance: few
j_gene: TRBJ1-5
v_gene: TRBV6-5
len: 13
d_gene: NA
CDR3nt: TGTGCCAGCAGTTCCCTGGAGGATCAGCCCCAGCATTTT
CDR3aa: CASSSLEDQPQHF

abundance: NA
j_gene: TRBJ2-6
v_gene: TRBV5-1
len: 16
d_gene: NA
CDR3nt: TGCGCCAGCAGCTTGGTAGGCCAGCCTGGGGCCAACGTCCTGACTTTC
CDR3aa: CASSLVGQPGANVLTF

abundance: few
j_gene: TRBJ2-7
v_gene: TRBV20-1
len: 18
d_gene: TRBD2
CDR3nt: TGCAGTGCTAGAGCACCTATAACCGGGACTAGCGGCAGGTACGAGCAGTACTTC
CDR3aa: CSARAPITGTSGRYEQYF

abundance: NA
j_gene: TRBJ2-1
v_gene: TRBV28
len: 17
d_gene: NA
CDR3nt: TGTGCCAGCAGTTTATCCCGACAGGAACTGACCACGATGGGGCAGTTCTTC
CDR3aa: CASSLSRQELTTMGQFF

abundance: NA
j_gene: TRBJ1-2
v_gene: TRBV18
len: 13
d_gene: NA
CDR3nt: TGTGCCAGCTGCCCCGGGGTTAACTATGGCTACACCTTC
CDR3aa: CASCPGVNYGYTF

abundance: NA
j_gene: TRBJ2-1
v_gene: TRBV20-1
len: 15
d_gene: NA
CDR3nt: TGCAGTGCTAGAGACAACGGGCTCCCCCTCCATGAGCAGTTCTTC
CDR3aa: CSARDNGLPLHEQFF

abundance: NA
j_gene: TRBJ2-3
v_gene: TRBV2
len: 11
d_gene: NA
CDR3nt: TGTGCCACCCTAAACACAGATACGCAGTATTTT
CDR3aa: CATLNTDTQYF

abundance: NA
j_gene: TRBJ1-2
v_gene: TRBV7-2
len: 15
d_gene: TRBD1
CDR3nt: TGTGCCAGCAACAACCGGGACAGGGGGGTTTTTGGCTACACCTTC
CDR3aa: CASNNRDRGVFGYTF

abundance: many
j_gene: TRBJ2-7
v_gene: TRBV10-3
len: 12
d_gene: NA
CDR3nt: TGTGCCATCAGTGATATGTCTTGGGAGCAGTACTTC
CDR3aa: CAISDMSWEQYF

abundance: few
j_gene: TRBJ2-3
v_gene: TRBV2
len: 14
d_gene: TRBD1
CDR3nt: TGTGCCAGCAGGGACGGGACAGCCGTAGATACGCAGTATTTT
CDR3aa: CASRDGTAVDTQYF

abundance: NA
j_gene: TRBJ1-3
v_gene: TRBV6-1
len: 17
d_gene: TRBD1
CDR3nt: TGTGCCAACAGACTAAATCCGACAGGGATCTCTGGAAACACCATATATTTT
CDR3aa: CANRLNPTGISGNTIYF

abundance: NA
j_gene: TRBJ2-3
v_gene: TRBV27
len: 16
d_gene: TRBD1
CDR3nt: TGTGCCAGCAGCCGACAGGGGGCCCCGCGCACAGATACGCAGTATTTT
CDR3aa: CASSRQGAPRTDTQYF